The 22 T cell receptor beta chains listed next were all sequenced from one sample in a study of siplizumab effects on memory and regulatory T cells (dated by TCRdb to about 2019). The library relied on the immunoSEQ multiplex PCR assay. Imported from immuneACCESS, the table was reduced by TCRdb to in-frame sequences with V and J called. These copies leave out some clones; in studies compared against another copy, an unresolved V gene accounts for under half, and the cause of the remainder is not known. For this sample there are about 100,000 clones; 94% appear just once. The ten largest clones represent 1% to 1.5% of the sample. The sequenced sample was non-Treg CD4+ T cells sorted from blood. Interpreted using the paper, the cell subset or site label stands for: FACS-sorted unstimulated CD4+ non-regulatory T cells. The receptor source for this set is a human donor in good health.

V and J are TRBV6-1 and TRBJ1-3; a possible D gene is TRBD1 (6 bases). This CDR3 spans 16 amino acids. V was pared by 1 base and J by 3 bases, with 13 bases between. Germline-derived CDR1 and CDR2 are MNHNS and SASEGT. CDR3 nucleotide sequence: TGTGCCAGCAGTGAAGAAACAGGGTGGGTTGGAAACACCATATATTTT. This encodes CASSEETGWVGNTIYF.

V usage is TRBV19 and J usage is TRBJ1-2, with 7 bases identical to TRBD1. V lost 6 bases to trimming and J lost 2 bases; unmatched junction nucleotides: 9. Per germline, CDR1 LNHDA and CDR2 SQIVND (reference sequence). The CDR3 covers 15 residues. CDR3 loop: CASSPTGDLNYGYTF. DNA of the CDR3: TGTGCCAGTAGCCCAACAGGGGACTTGAACTATGGCTACACCTTC.

This chain joins TRBV7-8 and TRBJ1-2, with 9 bases identical to TRBD1. CDR3 length: 14 residues. Germline CDR1 SGHVS, CDR2 FQNEAQ. The trim removed 5 bases at V and 6 bases at J, leaving 7 bases unmatched. CDR3 residues: CASSMTGGLHGYTF. The DNA for the CDR3 is TGTGCCAGCAGCATGACAGGGGGGCTCCATGGCTACACCTTC.

The chain combines TRBV9 with TRBJ1-5; D gene ambiguous. V lost 4 bases to trimming and J lost 6 bases, with 17 bases between them. This CDR3 region has 15 residues. Germline-derived CDR1 and CDR2 are SGDLS and YYNGEE. For the CDR3, the DNA is TGTGCCAGCAGCACACAAGGAGGTGTCGGTCAGCCCCAGCATTTT. As protein: CASSTQGGVGQPQHF.

J is TRBJ2-1 and V is TRBV11-3; maybe TRBD1 (5 bases). The CDR3 extends over 12 amino acids. CDR1 and CDR2 from the germline V gene are SGHNT and YENEEA. The germline V and J ends were trimmed by 5 bases and 9 bases, with 11 bases remaining between them. CDR3 region: CASSAQTGEQFF. CDR3 sequence (DNA): TGTGCCAGCAGCGCTCAAACAGGTGAGCAGTTCTTC.

The chain employs TRBV5-8 and TRBJ2-1, with D possibly being TRBD2 (7 bases). Germline V gives CDR1 SGHTS, CDR2 YDEGEE. Trimming cost V 5 bases and J 8 bases, with 17 bases left between them. CDR3 size: 14 residues. The DNA for the CDR3 is TGTGCCAGCAGTTCGGGACACCGGGGGGATGAGCAGTTCTTC. Residues: CASSSGHRGDEQFF.

The J gene is TRBJ2-1, the V gene TRBV11-3; tentative D call: TRBD2 (6 bases). CDR1 SGHNT and CDR2 YENEEA come from the germline V gene. The CDR3 spans 15 residues. Trimming took off 2 bases at V and 3 bases at J, with 11 bases between the two ends. The CDR3 spells CASSLRGGYYNEQFF. The CDR3 DNA reads as TGTGCCAGCAGCTTACGCGGAGGGTACTACAATGAGCAGTTCTTC.

This clone was recorded only once. The V call is TRBV19, the J call TRBJ2-7; maybe TRBD2 (5 bases). CDR1 is LNHDA and CDR2 is SQIVND in the germline V gene (reference sequence). The V end lost 5 bases, the J end lost 3 bases, and 20 bases lay between the germline ends. This CDR3 is 16 amino acids long. CDR3 loop: CASSPGGLTGYYEQYF. The CDR3 DNA reads as TGTGCCAGTAGTCCGGGCGGGCTCACTGGGTACTACGAGCAGTACTTC. Using reference TRBV19 and TRBJ2-7 for the parts outside the CDR3, the full variable domain is DGGITQSPKYLFRKEGQNVTLSCEQNLNHDAMYWYRQDPGQGLRLIYYSQIVNDFQKGDIAEGYSVSREKKESFPLTVTSAQKNPTAFYLCASSPGGLTGYYEQYFGPGTRLTVT.

The chain carries TRBV29-1 and TRBJ2-3; TRBD1 matches 9 bases. V lost 7 bases, J lost 3 bases, and 5 bases stayed unmatched. The CDR3 consists of 13 residues. Germline V gene sequence: CDR1 SQVTM, CDR2 ANQGSEA. The DNA for the CDR3 is TGCAGCGAGGGGACAGGGTTAACAGATACGCAGTATTTT. Its translation: CSEGTGLTDTQYF.

The J gene is TRBJ1-2, the V gene TRBV7-9, with TRBD1 identical over 9 bases. Germline-derived CDR1 and CDR2 are SEHNR and FQNEAQ (reference sequence). The CDR3 runs 16 residues. V lost 1 base to trimming and J lost 8 bases; unmatched junction nucleotides: 11. The CDR3, as DNA: TGTGCCAGCAGCTTAGGGGCCGGGACAGGGAGTGAAGGCTACACCTTC. This gives the protein CASSLGAGTGSEGYTF.

This clone was counted a single time. The chain combines TRBV27 with TRBJ2-3; TRBD1 or TRBD2 may be the D gene (5 bases each). Trimming removed 7 bases from V and 8 bases from J, with 10 bases in between. The CDR3 totals 11 residues. Germline V CDR1 and CDR2: MNHEY, SMNVEV (reference sequence). CDR3 sequence: CASNSGGTQYF. The CDR3 DNA reads TGTGCCAGCAACAGTGGGGGTACGCAGTATTTT.

A single count supports this clone. The rearrangement links TRBV15 to TRBJ1-2; D might be TRBD1 (5 bases). V was cut by 9 bases and J by 7 bases, with 27 bases left in between. The germline gives CDR1 LNHNV, CDR2 YYDKDF (reference sequence). The CDR3 covers 16 residues. The CDR3 region is CATRSRGTDVRGGYTF. CDR3 sequence (DNA): TGTGCCACTAGAAGCCGCGGGACCGATGTCCGGGGTGGCTACACCTTC.

The chain recombines TRBV15 with TRBJ2-5; D perhaps matches TRBD2 (6 bases). The CDR3 length is 14 residues. Trimming cost V 6 bases and J 4 bases, with 15 bases left between them. Germline V gives CDR1 LNHNV, CDR2 YYDKDF (reference sequence). In DNA, the CDR3 is TGTGCCACCAGGGGACCCGGGGGTCTAGAGACCCAGTACTTC. Translated, it gives CATRGPGGLETQYF.

The chain has TRBV28 and TRBJ2-5; TRBD2 agrees at 7 bases. Looked up from germline, CDR1 is MDHEN and CDR2 is SYDVKM. The CDR3 contains 12 residues. V trimming: 6 bases; J trimming: 5 bases; junction bases outside the gene matches: 3. The CDR3 loop reads CASRGTMETQYF. In DNA, the CDR3 is TGTGCCAGCAGGGGGACTATGGAGACCCAGTACTTC.

The chain recombines TRBV28 with TRBJ2-3, with unresolved D. Germline CDR1 reads MDHEN; CDR2 reads SYDVKM. V was shortened by 5 bases and J by 8 bases, with 17 bases between the two germline ends. The CDR3 totals 14 residues. In DNA, the CDR3 is TGTGCCAGCAGTCCTCCTAATCTGTTCGGTACGCAGTATTTT. Protein product: CASSPPNLFGTQYF.

This clone was observed once. The V and J genes are TRBV6-5 and TRBJ1-2; 8 positions match TRBD1. Trimming cost V 5 bases and J 5 bases; bases outside gene matches: 7. The germline V gene has CDR1 MNHEY and CDR2 SVGAGI. This CDR3 is 14 amino acids long. The CDR3 is CASSKRTGTYGYTF. For the CDR3, the DNA is TGTGCCAGCAGTAAACGGACAGGGACGTATGGCTACACCTTC.

The V call is TRBV13, the J call TRBJ2-7; D remains ambiguous. Germline V gene sequence: CDR1 PRHDT, CDR2 FYEKMQ (reference sequence). This CDR3 has 11 amino acids. V was cut by 5 bases and J by 3 bases, with 5 bases left in between. This CDR3 is CASSRNYEQYF. CDR3 nucleotide sequence: TGTGCCAGCAGCCGAAACTACGAGCAGTACTTC.

The V and J genes are TRBV19 and TRBJ2-7; 14 bases are shared with TRBD2. The V segment lost 9 bases and the J segment 6 bases; nucleotides outside the gene matches: 4. This CDR3 has 13 amino acids. Germline CDR1 LNHDA, CDR2 SQIVND (reference sequence). The CDR3 protein is CASRTSGRSEQYF. As DNA, the CDR3 is TGTGCCAGCCGGACTAGCGGGAGGTCCGAGCAGTACTTC.

The chain employs TRBV5-6 and TRBJ2-1; the D is unclear. Per germline, CDR1 SGHDT and CDR2 YYEEEE. V lost 2 bases and J lost 3, with 0 bases in between. This CDR3 is built from 11 residues. CDR3 nucleotides: TGTGCCAGCAGCTTCTACAATGAGCAGTTCTTC. Its translation: CASSFYNEQFF.

V and J are TRBV5-1 and TRBJ1-4, with TRBD1 as a possible D gene (6 bases). Germline V lookup: CDR1 SGHRS, CDR2 YFSETQ. There are 15 residues in the CDR3. Between the trimmed V and J ends, which lost 4 bases and 1 base, there was a span of 11 bases. The CDR3 reads CASSPGTITNEKLFF. For the CDR3, the DNA is TGCGCCAGCAGCCCCGGGACAATAACTAATGAAAAACTGTTTTTT.

The chain carries TRBV28 and TRBJ2-3, with a possible D match to TRBD2 (6 bases). The length of the CDR3 is 15 residues. From germline, CDR1 is MDHEN and CDR2 SYDVKM. V was clipped by 2 bases and J by 8 bases, with 17 bases between them. In DNA form, the CDR3 reads TGTGCCAGCAGTTTAGGAGGGACCCCCTCGCGTACGCAGTATTTT. Amino acids: CASSLGGTPSRTQYF.

The chain is built from TRBV20-1 and TRBJ2-1; weak D call: TRBD2 (6 bases). The germline V gene encodes CDR1 DFQATT and CDR2 SNEGSKA (reference sequence). Trimming took off 3 bases at V and 10 bases at J, with 10 bases between the two ends. The CDR3 length is 11 residues. The CDR3 region has the DNA TGCAGTGCTAGGGGTACTAGCGAGCAGTTCTTC. As protein: CSARGTSEQFF.